The clone carrying this T cell receptor (beta chain) showed up many times. Antigen: not known. This sample stems from a study of CD8 T cells in ankylosing spondylitis. Study results and caveats: A TCR beta motif made of eight highly homologous variants seemed typical of ankylosing spondylitis blood.

TCRdb independently ran MiXCR on the 5' RACE reads; one entry per CDR3 protein. The data contain some 87,000 distinct CDR3 sequences, 7.5% to 9% of them seen just once; the ten biggest clones take up roughly 5.6%. The germline V gene encodes CDR1 SGHDT and CDR2 YYEEEE. Trimming stripped 5 bases from V and 4 bases from J, with 15 bases between. CDR3 size: 14 residues. The receptor's source is a male donor with ankylosing spondylitis or in good health (not recorded which). This chain connects TRBV5-6 to TRBJ2-5; a possible D gene is TRBD2 (5 bases). The sample consisted of blood, either unsorted or a sorted T cell fraction (not recorded which). The CDR3 is CASSRIGGLETQYF. The CDR3 DNA is TGTGCCAGCAGTCGAATCGGCGGGTTAGAGACCCAGTACTTC.